These 18 T cell receptor beta chains originate from one sample sequenced in a study of neurological immune-mediated disorders. Each CDR3 protein gets one entry after TCRdb re-called the 5' RACE reads with MiXCR. In the table there are over 35,000 distinct CDR3 sequences, approximately 12% of which are singletons. Sequences were obtained from PBMCs. Source of these receptors: a female donor in good health.

This clonotype was observed many times. The J gene is TRBJ2-6, the V gene TRBV5-1; no definite D call. The V gene lost 1 base and the J gene lost 2 bases, with 10 bases spanning the gap. The CDR3 totals 16 residues. CDR1 SGHRS and CDR2 YFSETQ come from the germline V gene. CDR3 amino acids: CASSLTTITGANVLTF. The CDR3 region has the DNA TGCGCCAGCAGCTTGACTACCATCACTGGGGCCAACGTCCTGACTTTC.

This rearrangement joins TRBV28 to TRBJ2-1; D unresolved. V was pared by 8 bases and J by 3 bases, with 5 bases between. Germline CDR1 is MDHEN and CDR2 is SYDVKM. CDR3 length equals 11 residues. The DNA for the CDR3 is TGTGCCAGCGGCAGCTACAATGAGCAGTTCTTC. Translated: CASGSYNEQFF.

This clonotype was recorded many times. The chain links TRBV20-1 to TRBJ2-3; D possibly corresponds to TRBD2 (6 bases). Germline V lookup: CDR1 DFQATT, CDR2 SNEGSKA (reference sequence). The CDR3 is made up of 14 amino acids. Trimming stripped 1 base from V and 6 bases from J, with 14 bases between. CDR3 sequence reads: CSARVEGRGDTQYF. The DNA for the CDR3 is TGCAGTGCTAGAGTGGAGGGGCGCGGGGATACGCAGTATTTT.

This clonotype showed up many times. The chain links TRBV20-1 to TRBJ2-1; D is perhaps TRBD2 (6 bases). Trimming took off 6 bases at V and 0 bases at J, with 15 bases between the two ends. The germline CDR1 and CDR2 sequences are DFQATT and SNEGSKA (reference sequence). This CDR3 has 15 residues. CDR3 sequence (DNA): TGCAGTGCCGGCGGGGCAGAAGTCTCCTACAATGAGCAGTTCTTC. It yields the protein CSAGGAEVSYNEQFF.

Only a few counts were recorded for this clonotype. The chain links TRBV7-8 to TRBJ2-3; TRBD2 matches 9 bases. This CDR3 is built from 15 residues. Trimming at V came to 7 bases and at J to 2 bases, leaving 7 bases not matched to a gene. In germline, CDR1 is SGHVS, CDR2 FQNEAQ. CDR3 sequence reads: CASTLGLANTDTQYF. Written as DNA, the CDR3 is TGTGCCAGCACCCTGGGACTAGCAAACACAGATACGCAGTATTTT.

This clonotype came up many times. This chain joins TRBV7-3 and TRBJ2-1; TRBD1 matches at 7 bases. This CDR3 comprises 14 residues. Germline trimming cut 8 bases from V and 0 bases from J; bases unmatched to any gene: 4. CDR1 and CDR2 (germline): SGHTA, FQGTGA. The CDR3 spells CASETGSSYNEQFF. The DNA for the CDR3 is TGTGCCAGCGAGACAGGGAGCTCCTACAATGAGCAGTTCTTC.

This clonotype came up many times. The chain has TRBV10-2 and TRBJ2-7; D is possibly TRBD2 (5 bases). V lost 4 bases and J 2 bases, leaving 12 bases between the germline ends. The germline V gene encodes CDR1 WSHSY and CDR2 SAAADI. CDR3 size: 14 residues. CDR3 protein: CASSGTGGTYEQYF. The CDR3 DNA sequence: TGCGCCAGCAGTGGAACCGGAGGCACCTACGAGCAGTACTTC.

This clonotype was counted at least ten times. This rearrangement joins TRBV6-1 to TRBJ2-7, with TRBD1 matching 8 bases. The length of the CDR3 is 13 residues. The V segment lost 3 bases and the J segment 6 bases; nucleotides outside the gene matches: 4. Germline lookup yields CDR1 MNHNS and CDR2 SASEGT. DNA of the CDR3: TGTGCCAGCAGTGAGACAGGGGTTTCCGAGCAGTACTTC. Translated, it gives CASSETGVSEQYF.

This clonotype appeared many times. The CDR3 DNA sequence: TGTGCCTGGAGCAAACAACTAGCGGGGGGGCCCTCCGGGGAGCTGTTTTTT. Translation: CAWSKQLAGGPSGELFF. The chain carries TRBV30 and TRBJ2-2; 13 nucleotides line up with TRBD2. Looked up from germline, CDR1 is GTSNPN and CDR2 is SVGIG (reference sequence). The CDR3 is 17 residues long. Losses at the gene ends were 3 bases for V and 6 bases for J; bases not matched to a gene: 10.

This clonotype has ten or more counts. The V gene is TRBV9, the J gene TRBJ2-1; 11 bases align to TRBD1. The ends lost 4 bases at V and 8 bases at J; junction bases unmatched: 8. Germline-derived CDR1 and CDR2 are SGDLS and YYNGEE. The CDR3 loop spans 15 amino acids. CDR3 amino acids: CASSPSDRGLHEQFF. As DNA, the CDR3 is TGTGCCAGCAGCCCTTCGGACAGGGGGCTCCATGAGCAGTTCTTC.

This clonotype was seen at least ten times. The chain couples TRBV7-2 to TRBJ1-1; 8 bases map to TRBD1. J gave up 3 bases and V 5 bases, and 5 bases lay outside the gene matches. Germline lookup yields CDR1 SGHTA and CDR2 FQGNSA. CDR3 length equals 14 residues. The CDR3 is CASSNGQGHTEAFF. CDR3 sequence (DNA): TGTGCCAGCAGCAATGGACAGGGTCACACTGAAGCTTTCTTT. Based on the CDR3 plus reference TRBV7-2 and TRBJ1-1, the full variable domain is GAGVSQSPSNKVTEKGKDVELRCDPISGHTALYWYRQSLGQGLEFLIYFQGNSAPDKSGLPSDRFSAERTGGSVSTLTIQRTQQEDSAVYLCASSNGQGHTEAFFGQGTRLTVV.

At least ten counts were recorded for this clonotype. The rearrangement joins TRBV6-5 to TRBJ1-2, with a weak D call TRBD1 (5 bases). Germline assignment: CDR1 MNHEY and CDR2 SVGAGI. The V and J ends lost 7 bases and 4 bases respectively, with 10 bases between them. The CDR3 covers 12 residues. Written as DNA, the CDR3 is TGTGCCAGCACTAGGGGCGGCTATGGCTACACCTTC. This sequence encodes CASTRGGYGYTF.

This clonotype was detected many times. The chain has TRBV29-1 and TRBJ2-3; D remains unclear. V was shortened by 7 bases and J by 5 bases, with 13 bases between the two germline ends. The CDR3 contains 12 residues. The germline V gene encodes CDR1 SQVTM and CDR2 ANQGSEA. The CDR3 DNA reads as TGCAGCGCAAAATCGGACCTAGATACGCAGTATTTT. Its translation: CSAKSDLDTQYF.

This clonotype was picked up many times. The V call is TRBV5-1, the J call TRBJ1-1; D not resolved. CDR1 is SGHRS, CDR2 YFSETQ, per germline. This CDR3 contains 14 residues. V was clipped by 0 bases and J by 5 bases, with 11 bases between them. The CDR3 region has the DNA TGCGCCAGCAGCTTGGCTCCGGGCGGGACTGAAGCTTTCTTT. Translation: CASSLAPGGTEAFF.

The chain couples TRBV5-5 to TRBJ2-1; D may correspond to TRBD1 or TRBD2 (5 bases each). The germline CDR1 and CDR2 sequences are SGHKS and YYEKEE (reference sequence). The V end lost 5 bases, the J end lost 1 base, and 25 bases lay between the germline ends. The CDR3 runs 19 residues. CDR3 loop: CASRSRECGAFVSYNEQFF. The CDR3 DNA sequence: TGTGCCAGCAGATCGAGGGAGTGTGGGGCGTTCGTTTCCTACAATGAGCAGTTCTTC.

The sample holds many counts of this clonotype. V usage is TRBV2 and J usage is TRBJ2-5; D gene ambiguous. CDR1 and CDR2 from the germline V gene are SNHLY and FYNNEI. V was trimmed by 10 bases and J by 2 bases, leaving 14 bases between them. The length of the CDR3 is 13 residues. CDR3 loop: CATSVRLQETQYF. CDR3 DNA sequence: TGTGCCACCTCCGTTCGATTACAAGAGACCCAGTACTTC.

The table lists this clonotype with many counts. The J gene is TRBJ2-1, the V gene TRBV7-3, with TRBD2 matching 7 bases. V lost 2 bases, J lost 3 bases, and 1 base stayed unmatched. This CDR3 contains 14 residues. From germline, CDR1 is SGHTA and CDR2 FQGTGA. Written as DNA, the CDR3 is TGTGCCAGCAGCTTAGCGGGGGTCTACAATGAGCAGTTCTTC. This gives the protein CASSLAGVYNEQFF.

The V and J genes are TRBV20-1 and TRBJ2-1, with a tentative D call TRBD2 (5 bases). Looked up from germline, CDR1 is DFQATT and CDR2 is SNEGSKA (reference sequence). The CDR3 is made up of 16 amino acids. V was trimmed by 0 bases and J by 6 bases, leaving 18 bases between them. The CDR3 spells CSARDTAALAPNEQFF. The CDR3 DNA reads as TGCAGTGCTAGAGATACCGCCGCCCTAGCTCCCAATGAGCAGTTCTTC.